This T cell receptor (beta chain) was retrieved from a study of T-cell reconstitution after alpha-beta-depleted transplantation in children. Study-wide findings and caveats: About two months after transplant, alpha-beta T cells reportedly came from several hundred expanded graft clones. Elevated TCRbeta diversity at day 60 was traced, in some patients, to surviving recipient T cells and thymic progenitors.

This sample's TCRbeta library carried unique molecular identifier barcodes. TCRdb processed the PCR reads anew with MiXCR; each CDR3 protein has one entry. Found here are 280,000 or so distinct CDR3 sequences, around 10% of them singletons; the top ten hold around a quarter. In this sample, this clonotype turned up many times. Antigen specificity is unknown. The CDR3 has 13 amino acids. V gave up 7 bases and J gave up 10 bases, with 14 bases separating them. This chain joins TRBV12-3 or TRBV12-4 and TRBJ1-6; possible D gene TRBD1, 5 bases. The clonotype comes from a male patient between 2 and 15 years old who had a stem cell transplant for chronic granulomatous disease, so the T cells may come from the graft donor. The sequencing here drew on peripheral blood, taken 180 days after TCRalphabeta/CD19-depleted stem cell transplant. The CDR3 spells CASNGVGRSPLHF. The CDR3 nucleotides read TGTGCCAGCAATGGTGTGGGGCGCTCACCCCTCCACTTT.